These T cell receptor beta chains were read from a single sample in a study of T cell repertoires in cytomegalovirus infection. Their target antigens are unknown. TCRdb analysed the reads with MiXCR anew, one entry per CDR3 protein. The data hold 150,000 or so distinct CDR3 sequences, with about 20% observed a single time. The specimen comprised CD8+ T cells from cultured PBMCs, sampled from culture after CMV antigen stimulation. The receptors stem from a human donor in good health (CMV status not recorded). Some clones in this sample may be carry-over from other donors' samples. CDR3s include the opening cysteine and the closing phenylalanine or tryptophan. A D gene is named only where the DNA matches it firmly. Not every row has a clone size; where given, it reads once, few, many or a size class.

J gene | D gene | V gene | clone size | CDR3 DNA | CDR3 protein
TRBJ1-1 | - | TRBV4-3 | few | TGCGCCAGCAGCCAAGATCGCGTAAAGAGGGGACCTCCGAACACTGAAGCTTTCTTT | CASSQDRVKRGPPNTEAFF
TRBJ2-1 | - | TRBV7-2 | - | TGTGCCAGCAGCTTGGGGCGGGGTTCCTACAATGAGCAGTTCTTC | CASSLGRGSYNEQFF
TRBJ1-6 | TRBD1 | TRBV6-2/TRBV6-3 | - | TGTGCCAGCAGAGCGGACAGGGGGCTGTATTCACCCCTCCACTTT | CASRADRGLYSPLHF
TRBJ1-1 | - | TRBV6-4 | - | TGTGCCAGCAGTGTCCGGTTGGACACTGAAGCTTTCTTT | CASSVRLDTEAFF
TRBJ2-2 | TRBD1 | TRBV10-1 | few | TGCGCCAGCAGCCGGGACAGTTCCAACACCGGGGAGCTGTTTTTT | CASSRDSSNTGELFF
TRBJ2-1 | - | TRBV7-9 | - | TGTGCCAGCAGCTTTGAGGTGGCCCACAATGAGCAGTTCTTC | CASSFEVAHNEQFF
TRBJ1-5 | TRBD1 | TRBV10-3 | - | TGTGCCATCAGTGAGCCTCAGGGGGCTTATAGCAATCAGCCCCAGCATTTT | CAISEPQGAYSNQPQHF
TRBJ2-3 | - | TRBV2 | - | - | CASILADTQYF
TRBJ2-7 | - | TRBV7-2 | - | TGTGCCAGCAGCCCAACGGCGAATCCGTACGAGCAGTACTTC | CASSPTANPYEQYF
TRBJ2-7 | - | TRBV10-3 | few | TGTGCCATCAGTGAATGGACAGTTCACTACGAGCAGTACTTC | CAISEWTVHYEQYF
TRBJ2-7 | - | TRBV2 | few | TGTGCCAGCAGTGACTACAACCCAAGCTACGAGCAGTACTTC | CASSDYNPSYEQYF
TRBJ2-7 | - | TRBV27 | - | TGTGCCAGCAGTTTAGTAAGATCCGACTACGAGCAGTACTTC | CASSLVRSDYEQYF
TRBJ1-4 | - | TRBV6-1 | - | TGTGCCAGCCTTAATGGACAGAGTCTGTTTTTT | CASLNGQSLFF
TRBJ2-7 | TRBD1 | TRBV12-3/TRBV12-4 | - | TGTGCCAGCAGTTTCAGGGGACAGGGGTCAGCTTACGAGCAGTACTTC | CASSFRGQGSAYEQYF
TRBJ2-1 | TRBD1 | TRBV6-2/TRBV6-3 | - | TGTGCCAGCAGTTTGACAGGGTCCCCCTACAATGAGCAGTTCTTC | CASSLTGSPYNEQFF
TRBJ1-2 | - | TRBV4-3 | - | TGCGCCAGCAGCCAAAGGGCCCCTACTTTCTATGGCTACACCTTC | CASSQRAPTFYGYTF
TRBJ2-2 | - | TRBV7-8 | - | TGTGCCAGCAGCTTAGACTACACCGGGGAGCTGTTTTTT | CASSLDYTGELFF
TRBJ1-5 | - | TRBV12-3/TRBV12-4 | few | TGTGCCAGCAGTTGGGGGTATAGCAATCAGCCCCAGCATTTT | CASSWGYSNQPQHF
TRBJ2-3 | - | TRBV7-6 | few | TGTGCCAGCAGCTTATCGTACACAGATACGCAGTATTTT | CASSLSYTDTQYF
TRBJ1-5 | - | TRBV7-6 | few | TGTGCCAGCAGCTCCGGAACGAGCAATCAGCCCCAGCATTTT | CASSSGTSNQPQHF
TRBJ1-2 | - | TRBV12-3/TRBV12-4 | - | TGTGCCAGCACCCCGGACAGTTATGGCTACACCTTC | CASTPDSYGYTF
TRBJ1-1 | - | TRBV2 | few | TGTGCCAGCAGTGGAAAGGAAGCTTTCTTT | CASSGKEAFF
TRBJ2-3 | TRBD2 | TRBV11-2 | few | TGTGCCAGCAGCTTATGGGCGGGGGGGCCTGGCACAGATACGCAGTATTTT | CASSLWAGGPGTDTQYF
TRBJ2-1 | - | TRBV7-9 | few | TGTGCCAGCAGCTTTCAGGGCTCCTCTCCCTACAATGAGCAGTTCTTC | CASSFQGSSPYNEQFF
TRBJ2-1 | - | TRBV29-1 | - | TGCAGCGTTGGTGGGGGGCCAGTGATGTCCCACAATGAGCAGTTCTTC | CSVGGGPVMSHNEQFF
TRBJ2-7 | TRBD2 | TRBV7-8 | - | TGTGCCAGCAGCTTAGAAGCTAGCGGGGCACTATCTATCTACGAGCAGTACTTC | CASSLEASGALSIYEQYF
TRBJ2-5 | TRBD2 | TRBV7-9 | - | TGTGCCAGCAGCTTCGGGGGGGCGGAGACCCAGTACTTC | CASSFGGAETQYF
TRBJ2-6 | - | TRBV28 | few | TGTGCCAGCAGTCGACAATCCATCCTCTCTGGGGCCAACGTCCTGACTTTC | CASSRQSILSGANVLTF
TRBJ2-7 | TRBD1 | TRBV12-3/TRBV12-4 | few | TGTGCCAGCAATCCGACAGGGAGCTCCTACGAGCAGTACTTC | CASNPTGSSYEQYF
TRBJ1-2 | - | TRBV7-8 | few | TGTGCCAGCACCGAATCGGGACGGACCTATGGCTACACCTTC | CASTESGRTYGYTF
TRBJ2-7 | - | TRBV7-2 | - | TGTGCCAGCAGCTTAGCAGGGGATGGGCCCGAGCAGTACTTC | CASSLAGDGPEQYF
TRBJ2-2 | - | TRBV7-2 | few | TGTGCCAGCAGCGGGGCGAACACCGGGGAGCTGTTTTTT | CASSGANTGELFF
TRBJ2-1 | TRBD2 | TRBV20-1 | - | TGCAGTGCTAGAGATTATCGTGAGCGGGGGGGCATAAATGAGCAGTTCTTC | CSARDYRERGGINEQFF
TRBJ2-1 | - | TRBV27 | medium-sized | TGTGCCAGCCGTCAGGGGACTCGTCTGGGCAATGAGCAGTTCTTC | CASRQGTRLGNEQFF
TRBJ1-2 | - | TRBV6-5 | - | TGTGCCAGCAGTCCGCGGGCAGGAGTTTACTATGGCTACACCTTC | CASSPRAGVYYGYTF
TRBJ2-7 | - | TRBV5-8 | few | TGTGCCAGCAGCTTGTATTACTACGAGCAGTACTTC | CASSLYYYEQYF
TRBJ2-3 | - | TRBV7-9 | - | TGTGCCAGCAGCTTATCCTACAGGAACTGGACGCAGTATTTT | CASSLSYRNWTQYF
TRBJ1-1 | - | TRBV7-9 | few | TGTGCCAGCAGCTTATCGGGACGGATAATGAACACTGAAGCTTTCTTT | CASSLSGRIMNTEAFF
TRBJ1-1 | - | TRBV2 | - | TGTGCCAGCACAGGCGGAAGAACTGAAGCTTTCTTT | CASTGGRTEAFF
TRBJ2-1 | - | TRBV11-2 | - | TGTGCCAGCAGCTTAGTTCCCAATGAGCAGTTCTTC | CASSLVPNEQFF
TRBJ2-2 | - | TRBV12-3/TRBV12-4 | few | TGTGCCAGCAGTTTATTGGACAGGGAGCTGTTTTTT | CASSLLDRELFF
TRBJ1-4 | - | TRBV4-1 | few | TGCGCCAGCAGCCAAAGACAAGAGGGTGGTTCTAATGAAAAACTGTTTTTT | CASSQRQEGGSNEKLFF
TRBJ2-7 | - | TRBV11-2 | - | TGTGCCAGCAGCTTAGCCGGACCGACTTACGAGCAGTACTTC | CASSLAGPTYEQYF
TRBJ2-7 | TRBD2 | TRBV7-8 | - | TGTGCCAGCAGCCGGGAGGGGGGCTCCTACGAGCAGTACTTC | CASSREGGSYEQYF
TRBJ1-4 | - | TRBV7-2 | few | TGTGCCAGCAGCTGGGGACTTGAGAAAAAACTGTTTTTT | CASSWGLEKKLFF
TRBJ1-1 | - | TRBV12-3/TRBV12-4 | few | TGTGCCAGCAGTTTAAGGACAGCTCTGAACACTGAAGCTTTCTTT | CASSLRTALNTEAFF
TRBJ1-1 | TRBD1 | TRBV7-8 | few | TGTGCCAGCAGACACAGGGGAGGAACTGAAGCTTTCTTT | CASRHRGGTEAFF
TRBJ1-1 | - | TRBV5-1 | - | TGCGCCAGCAGCTTGGGACCGCTTATGAACACTGAAGCTTTCTTT | CASSLGPLMNTEAFF
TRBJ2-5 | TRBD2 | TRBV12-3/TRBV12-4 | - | TGTGCCAGTGCCCCTGCGGGAGGTAGACAAGAGACCCAGTACTTC | CASAPAGGRQETQYF
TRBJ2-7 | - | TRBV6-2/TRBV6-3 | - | TGTGCCAGCAGTTACATATCGGGCACGTCCTACGAGCAGTACTTC | CASSYISGTSYEQYF
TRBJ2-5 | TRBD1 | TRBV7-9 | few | TGTGCCAGCAGCATCGGGACAGGCCAAGAGACCCAGTACTTC | CASSIGTGQETQYF
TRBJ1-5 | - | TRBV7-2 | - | TGTGCCAGCGGCTTGGGGGTCACCAATCAGCCCCAGCATTTT | CASGLGVTNQPQHF